Given below is one T cell receptor beta chain in context. Its antigen remains unknown. Each diagnosis was determined on the basis of clinical symptoms, serum thyroxine, TRAb, thyroid ultrasound and orbital computed tomography. CDR3 length: 15 residues. V dropped 6 bases and J dropped 2; count of bases not matched to a gene: 10. Germline V gives CDR1 MNHNS, CDR2 SASEGT. Amplified material comprised TCR beta CDR3 regions derived from RNA transcripts. The library came from an HTBI-primed first-round RT-PCR and a second-round multiplex PCR. One entry per CDR3 protein results from TCRdb running MiXCR on the multiplex PCR reads. Of 500,000 to 700,000 distinct CDR3 sequences listed, about 20% are singletons. The record originates from a study of Graves' ophthalmopathy and Graves' hyperthyroidism. For the study at large: There was a collection of peripheral blood at initial diagnosis, before any treatment. Study observations and caveats: Ophthalmopathy and stable hyperthyroidism were discriminated by a 13-signature model, with 87.88% sensitivity and nearly 84% specificity.

The sequenced material came from peripheral blood. This chain links TRBV6-1 with TRBJ2-7; TRBD1 matches 7 bases. This receptor was identified in a woman aged 18-29 years with stable Graves' hyperthyroidism. Some clones in this sample may be carry-over from other donors' samples. The CDR3 region is CASSPRAGGAYEQYF. The CDR3 coding sequence is TGTGCCAGCAGCCCCAGGGCAGGGGGAGCCTACGAGCAGTACTTC.